The source of this T cell receptor beta chain is a study of beta chain features in type 1 diabetes. Regarding the study as a whole: Shortening that was moderate but significant affected the TCRB CDR3s of Type 1 diabetes patients in all four CD4+ subsets. Researchers reported that naive, central memory and Treg TCRB repertoires appeared more similar in patients than in healthy donors.

This clone was seen a few times. Its antigen is currently unknown. The sequenced template was cDNA made from the entire isolated RNA. Some clones are missing from TCRdb's copy, which holds only in-frame ones; the method was immunoSEQ multiplex PCR. The sample has 600,000 to 750,000 clones; around 11% are singletons. A sort by CD45RO/CCR7/CD25/CD127/CD95/CD27 yielded CD4+ naive, central memory, regulatory and stem cell-like memory cells. This CDR3 has 15 residues. Germline CDR1 reads LNHDA; CDR2 reads SQIVND (reference sequence). V lost 1 base and J lost 6, with 14 bases in between. The sequencing sample was made of naive CD4+ T cells from blood. The chain couples TRBV19 to TRBJ2-3; D unresolved. This receptor was taken from a man aged 30-40 years with type 1 diabetes. Written as DNA, the CDR3 is TGTGCCAGTAGTATAGGAGGAGAAGTTACGGATACGCAGTATTTT. Translating it yields CASSIGGEVTDTQYF.